This T cell receptor beta chain was sequenced during a study of shared clonotypes between healthy human individuals. The overall study: Plates per donor: three CD4 naive, three CD4 memory, two CD8 naive, one CD8 memory.

The CDR3 extends over 17 amino acids. Trimming stripped 3 bases from V and 1 base from J, with 20 bases between. Germline loops: CDR1 SGHRS, CDR2 YFSETQ. TCRdb's table, derived via immunoSEQ multiplex PCR, lists solely in-frame clones and lacks some. The repertoire holds under 200,000 clones, with roughly 93% as singletons. This TCR derives from a woman aged 25 to 39 in good health. Sequenced input: naive CD4+ T cells sorted from blood. Subset of the sample: CD45RA+ positively selected. The chain has TRBV5-1 and TRBJ2-7, with D tentatively TRBD1 or TRBD2 (7 bases each). CDR3 DNA: TGCGCCAGCAGCTGGGGAGGGACAGTCCCAAATTCCTACGAGCAGTACTTC. Encoded protein: CASSWGGTVPNSYEQYF.